This TCR beta chain originates from a study of CD8 T cells in ankylosing spondylitis. Overall study findings and caveats: As reported, disease-linked clones showed significant enrichment in matched ankylosing spondylitis synovial fluid.

TCRdb redid the calling of the 5' RACE reads with MiXCR, one entry per CDR3 protein. Among approximately 260,000 distinct CDR3 sequences, around 9.2% were seen once, and the ten largest hold under 7.5%. In its sample, this clonotype was seen many times. Its antigen remains unknown. The length of the CDR3 is 18 residues. The ends were cut back, 0 bases at V and 3 bases at J, with 20 bases in the middle. Germline V gene data show CDR1 as MNHEY and CDR2 as SVGAGI. The clonotype originates from a male donor with ankylosing spondylitis or in good health (not recorded which). Source material: blood, either unsorted or a sorted T cell fraction (not recorded which). The rearrangement joins TRBV6-5 to TRBJ1-1; the D is unclear. CDR3 residues: CASSYSIQVARADTEAFF. The CDR3 DNA is TGTGCCAGCAGTTACTCGATTCAGGTCGCAAGGGCGGACACTGAAGCTTTCTTT.